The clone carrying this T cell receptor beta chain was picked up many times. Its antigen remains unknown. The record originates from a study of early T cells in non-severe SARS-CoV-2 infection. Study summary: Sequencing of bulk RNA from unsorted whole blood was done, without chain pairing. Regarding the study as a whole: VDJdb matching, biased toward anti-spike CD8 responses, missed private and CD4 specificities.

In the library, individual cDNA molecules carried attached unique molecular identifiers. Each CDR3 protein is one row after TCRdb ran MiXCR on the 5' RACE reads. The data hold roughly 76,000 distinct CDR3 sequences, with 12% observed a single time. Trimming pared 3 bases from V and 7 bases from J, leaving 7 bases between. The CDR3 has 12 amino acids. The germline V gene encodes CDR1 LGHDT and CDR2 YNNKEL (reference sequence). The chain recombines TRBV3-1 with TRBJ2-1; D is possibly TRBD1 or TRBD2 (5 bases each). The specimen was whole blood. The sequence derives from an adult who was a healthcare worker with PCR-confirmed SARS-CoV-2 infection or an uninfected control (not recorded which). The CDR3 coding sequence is TGTGCCAGCAGCCAGTGGGGGAATGAGCAGTTCTTC. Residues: CASSQWGNEQFF.